The next 23 T cell receptor beta chains were all read from a single sample in a study of blood T cell repertoires in COVID-19. The table came from immunoSEQ multiplex PCR; TCRdb's copy has only in-frame clones and leaves some out. The sample yields around 250,000 clones, roughly four fifths seen once. The sequenced material came from peripheral blood. These receptors were obtained from a man aged 25 to 40 who had recovered from COVID-19.

The chain is built from TRBV21-1 and TRBJ2-2; TRBD1, as called in the table, went unchecked against the DNA. TRBV21-1 is a documented pseudogene. The CDR3 totals 14 residues. The chain's CDR3 is CASKDRGSTGELFF. For the CDR3, the DNA is TGTGCCAGCAAGGACAGGGGAAGCACCGGGGAGCTGTTTTTT.

Note on this clone: The germline gene is not matched at one end of the junction; a read error may be the cause. The rearrangement uses TRBV7-3 and TRBJ2-3; TRBD1 agrees at 9 bases. The germline V gene encodes CDR1 SGHTA and CDR2 FQGTGA. CDR3 size: 15 residues. For the CDR3, the DNA is TGTGCCAGCAGCATAACAGGGGGCGTCACAGATACGCAGTATTTT. It codes for CASSITGGVTDTQYF.

J is TRBJ2-5 and V is TRBV5-1; 9 nucleotides match TRBD2. The CDR3 is 16 amino acids. V trimming: 2 bases; J trimming: 4 bases; junction bases outside the gene matches: 9. CDR1 is SGHRS, CDR2 YFSETQ, per germline. CDR3 in DNA: TGCGCCAGCAGCTTTGTCGTGGGTAGCGGGGGAGAGACCCAGTACTTC. Residues: CASSFVVGSGGETQYF.

The chain joins TRBV19 to TRBJ1-4, with D hard to call. Trimming removed 5 bases at V and 15 bases at J, with 19 bases between. From germline, CDR1 is LNHDA and CDR2 SQIVND (reference sequence). The CDR3 runs 13 residues. Here the CDR3 DNA reads TGTGCCAGTAGTCAACAAACAGCCGCTATTTTGTTTTTT. As protein: CASSQQTAAILFF. Using reference TRBV19 and TRBJ1-4 for the parts outside the CDR3, the full variable domain is DGGITQSPKYLFRKEGQNVTLSCEQNLNHDAMYWYRQDPGQGLRLIYYSQIVNDFQKGDIAEGYSVSREKKESFPLTVTSAQKNPTAFYLCASSQQTAAILFFGSGTQLSVL.

The CDR3 DNA reads as TGTGCCAGCAGCTCCGGTGGGGCATTTCAATGGGGTTCACCCCTCCACTTT. Amino acid sequence: CASSSGGAFQWGSPLHF. The chain joins TRBV11-2 to TRBJ1-6; a possible D gene is TRBD1 (5 bases). This CDR3 is built from 17 residues. Deletions cut 4 bases from V and 9 bases from J, with 22 bases between. The germline V gene encodes CDR1 SGHAT and CDR2 FQNNGV.

In this sample, this clone turned up a few times. V and J are TRBV7-2 and TRBJ2-3; 7 bases match TRBD1. V shed 6 bases and J 0 bases; nucleotides not matched to a gene: 9. The CDR3 sequence is 16 residues long. Germline CDR1 and CDR2: SGHTA and FQGNSA. The CDR3, as DNA: TGTGCCAGCAGGTTTGCCTGGGACAGAAGCACAGATACGCAGTATTTT. Encoded protein: CASRFAWDRSTDTQYF.

This chain joins TRBV19 and TRBJ2-1; 12 bases match TRBD2. This CDR3 has 17 amino acids. Germline V lookup: CDR1 LNHDA, CDR2 SQIVND (reference sequence). V lost 2 bases and J lost 0; bases outside the gene matches: 2. The CDR3 spells CASSILAGGSSYNEQFF. The CDR3, as DNA: TGTGCCAGTAGTATACTAGCGGGGGGGAGCTCCTACAATGAGCAGTTCTTC.

The gene calls are TRBV5-8 and TRBJ2-1, with a weak D call TRBD1 (5 bases). Germline loops: CDR1 SGHTS, CDR2 YDEGEE. This CDR3 has 13 amino acids. Trimming took off 0 bases at V and 7 bases at J, with 8 bases between the two ends. CDR3 in amino acids: CASSLVRTNEQFF. CDR3 DNA sequence: TGTGCCAGCAGCTTGGTGCGGACAAATGAGCAGTTCTTC.

The V gene is TRBV7-9, the J gene TRBJ1-2; 8 bases are a match to TRBD1. The germline CDR1 and CDR2 sequences are SEHNR and FQNEAQ (reference sequence). Trimming removed 5 bases from V and 1 base from J; junction bases left unmatched: 12. This CDR3 has 17 amino acids. The CDR3 sequence: CASSTPTGVAFNYGYTF. The CDR3 DNA reads as TGTGCCAGCAGCACACCGACAGGGGTCGCCTTTAACTATGGCTACACCTTC.

This clone was counted once. The gene calls are TRBV9 and TRBJ2-1; 7 positions agree with TRBD2. The V gene end was trimmed by 0 bases and the J gene end by 3 bases; junction bases not matched to a gene: 6. Germline loops: CDR1 SGDLS, CDR2 YYNGEE. This CDR3 is built from 16 residues. In nucleotides, the CDR3 is TGTGCCAGCAGCGTAGGGTGGACTAGTATCTACAATGAGCAGTTCTTC. The encoded protein is CASSVGWTSIYNEQFF.

This sequence joins TRBV2 and TRBJ1-2; D is perhaps TRBD1 (6 bases). This CDR3 contains 14 residues. Germline V gene data show CDR1 as SNHLY and CDR2 as FYNNEI. V dropped 4 bases and J dropped 1 base, with 10 bases sitting between them. CDR3 nucleotide sequence: TGTGCCAGCAGTGTTAGGACAGTTAACTATGGCTACACCTTC. Protein: CASSVRTVNYGYTF.

The sample holds one count of this clone. V and J are TRBV20-1 and TRBJ2-2, with a possible D match to TRBD2 (6 bases). This CDR3 region has 15 residues. CDR1 and CDR2 from the germline V gene are DFQATT and SNEGSKA (reference sequence). V was pared by 3 bases and J by 4 bases, with 15 bases between. The DNA for the CDR3 is TGCAGTGCTAGTTCCGGGAGTCGGGTCACCGGGGAGCTGTTTTTT. It codes for CSASSGSRVTGELFF.

The gene calls are TRBV19 and TRBJ1-5; no clear D. CDR1 and CDR2 (germline): LNHDA, SQIVND (reference sequence). V gave up 7 bases and J gave up 2 bases, with 15 bases separating them. This CDR3 has 15 amino acids. CDR3 region: CASNTEGSGNQPQHF. In DNA form, the CDR3 reads TGTGCCAGTAACACGGAGGGCTCGGGCAATCAGCCCCAGCATTTT.

This clone was seen just once. The chain is built from TRBV5-6 and TRBJ1-2; D remains ambiguous. The CDR3 sequence is 13 residues long. The germline CDR1 and CDR2 sequences are SGHDT and YYEEEE. V lost 1 base and J lost 2, with 6 bases in between. CDR3 in amino acids: CASSLPANYGYTF. For the CDR3, the DNA is TGTGCCAGCAGCTTGCCAGCGAACTATGGCTACACCTTC.

The chain is built from TRBV14 and TRBJ1-4; D not certain. CDR1 SGHDN and CDR2 FVKESK come from the germline V gene. The ends were cut back, 3 bases at V and 7 bases at J, with 15 bases in the middle. The CDR3 loop spans 15 amino acids. The CDR3 DNA reads TGTGCCAGCAGCCATGGGCGGGGATCGAGTGAAAAACTGTTTTTT. This translates into CASSHGRGSSEKLFF.

This clone was detected only once. The gene calls are TRBV5-5 and TRBJ2-1; a weak D match, TRBD1 (6 bases). The CDR3 is made up of 15 amino acids. Per germline, CDR1 SGHKS and CDR2 YYEKEE (reference sequence). V dropped 5 bases and J dropped 0 bases, with 12 bases sitting between them. In DNA, the CDR3 is TGTGCCAGCAGAGTCGGACAGAGCTCCTACAATGAGCAGTTCTTC. This codes for CASRVGQSSYNEQFF. Full variable domain (outside the CDR3, taken from reference TRBV5-5 and TRBJ2-1): DAGVTQSPTHLIKTRGQQVTLRCSPISGHKSVSWYQQVLGQGPQFIFQYYEKEERGRGNFPDRFSARQFPNYSSELNVNALLLGDSALYLCASRVGQSSYNEQFFGPGTRLTVL.

J is TRBJ2-1 and V is TRBV10-1; a possible D gene is TRBD1 (7 bases). Trimming shortened V by 6 bases and J by 5 bases, and 17 bases separated the two germline ends. Germline assignment: CDR1 WNHNN and CDR2 SYGVQD (reference sequence). The CDR3 is 15 amino acids. The CDR3 reads CASSPTGRMDNEQFF. In DNA form, the CDR3 reads TGCGCCAGCAGCCCGACAGGGAGGATGGACAATGAGCAGTTCTTC.

This clone was recorded a few times. The J gene is TRBJ1-1, the V gene TRBV12-3 or TRBV12-4, with 9 bases aligning to TRBD1. The CDR3 contains 13 residues. Losses at the gene ends were 1 base for V and 8 bases for J; bases not matched to a gene: 2. CDR3 DNA sequence: TGTGCCAGCAGTTTAGACAGGGGGCGCGAAGCTTTCTTT. The encoded protein is CASSLDRGREAFF.

The J gene is TRBJ1-2, the V gene TRBV7-2; D uncertain. Germline values: CDR1 SGHTA, CDR2 FQGNSA. The CDR3 sequence is 14 residues long. V was trimmed by 2 bases and J by 1 base, leaving 8 bases between them. CDR3 sequence: CASSLNFLNYGYTF. The CDR3 DNA reads TGTGCCAGCAGCTTAAACTTCCTTAACTATGGCTACACCTTC.

The CDR3: CASSVGQGGGELFF. CDR3 DNA sequence: TGTGCCAGCAGCGTAGGCCAGGGTGGCGGGGAGCTGTTTTTT. This chain links TRBV9 with TRBJ2-2; TRBD1 might be the D (5 bases). V was shortened by 0 bases and J by 7 bases, with 10 bases between the two germline ends. The CDR3 covers 14 residues. Germline-derived CDR1 and CDR2 are SGDLS and YYNGEE.

The chain uses TRBV19 and TRBJ2-2, with D uncertain. The V gene's germline CDR1 is LNHDA and CDR2 SQIVND (reference sequence). V was trimmed by 0 bases and J by 4 bases, leaving 9 bases between them. The CDR3 consists of 15 residues. The CDR3 protein is CASSIDVGSTGELFF. The CDR3 coding sequence is TGTGCCAGTAGTATAGATGTCGGTTCCACCGGGGAGCTGTTTTTT.

The chain carries TRBV4-1 and TRBJ1-2; 8 bases are shared with TRBD1. This CDR3 has 14 residues. V lost 4 bases and J lost 6; bases outside the gene matches: 7. Germline V gives CDR1 MGHRA, CDR2 YSYEKL. The CDR3 here is CASSPRDRIHGYTF. CDR3 DNA: TGCGCCAGCAGCCCACGGGACAGGATTCATGGCTACACCTTC.

The genes are TRBV5-6 and TRBJ2-4; D might be TRBD1 (6 bases). The CDR3 has 15 residues. Germline lookup yields CDR1 SGHDT and CDR2 YYEEEE. The ends were cut back, 3 bases at V and 6 bases at J, with 16 bases in the middle. In nucleotides, the CDR3 is TGTGCCAGCAGCTGGAGACACCTAGGGGGAAACATTCAGTACTTC. Translated: CASSWRHLGGNIQYF.